A single sample is the source of the 22 T cell receptor beta chains below, sequenced in a study of shared clonotypes between healthy human individuals. Repertoires were generated with immunoSEQ multiplex PCR, while TCRdb's copy carries only in-frame clones and drops some. The table records some 2,500,000 clones, roughly 92% of them present only once. Sample: naive CD4+ T cells from PBMCs. The subset was: CD45RA+ positively selected. The source of these receptors is a man in his late teens or twenties in good health. Some clones in this sample may be carry-over from other donors' samples.

The chain is built from TRBV6-5 and TRBJ2-7, with D unresolved. The CDR3 loop spans 13 amino acids. Per germline, CDR1 MNHEY and CDR2 SVGAGI. V shed 2 bases and J shed 3 bases, with 8 bases lying between them. The CDR3 coding sequence is TGTGCCAGCAGTTACAAAGCTCTCTACGAGCAGTACTTC. The encoded protein is CASSYKALYEQYF.

The chain is built from TRBV7-9 and TRBJ1-1; D is perhaps TRBD1 (5 bases). Trimming cost V 3 bases and J 2 bases, with 16 bases left between them. CDR3 size: 16 residues. Germline CDR1 reads SEHNR; CDR2 reads FQNEAQ (reference sequence). DNA for the CDR3: TGTGCCAGCAGCTTGGGAACAGGCCCTGCAAACACTGAAGCTTTCTTT. Translated, it gives CASSLGTGPANTEAFF.

This chain links TRBV28 with TRBJ1-1; D remains unclear. Trimming took off 1 base at V and 1 base at J, with 7 bases between the two ends. The CDR3 covers 14 residues. Germline V lookup: CDR1 MDHEN, CDR2 SYDVKM. CDR3 in amino acids: CASSLYQQNTEAFF. The CDR3 nucleotides read TGTGCCAGCAGTTTATATCAGCAGAACACTGAAGCTTTCTTT.

This clone was counted between two and nine times. Other nucleotide sequences from this sample produce the same CDR3. This chain links TRBV7-9 with TRBJ1-1; tentatively, D is TRBD1 (6 bases). This CDR3 has 13 residues. Germline CDR1 reads SEHNR; CDR2 reads FQNEAQ (reference sequence). V was trimmed by 2 bases and J by 3 bases, leaving 7 bases between them. CDR3 sequence: CASSLRGDTEAFF. CDR3 in DNA: TGTGCCAGCAGCTTAAGGGGGGACACTGAAGCTTTCTTT.

The chain has TRBV29-1 and TRBJ2-3; D possibly uses TRBD1 or TRBD2 (5 bases each). V dropped 8 bases and J dropped 5 bases, with 11 bases sitting between them. Germline CDR1 reads SQVTM; CDR2 reads ANQGSEA. This CDR3 comprises 11 residues. CDR3 DNA sequence: TGCAGCTCTGGTGGGGGAGATACGCAGTATTTT. Protein product: CSSGGGDTQYF.

A remark on this clone: The sample carries other DNA sequences with the same CDR3. The DNA of the CDR3 is TGTGCCAGCAGCTTAGCGGTACTAGCGGGGGATACGCAGTATTTT. Translation: CASSLAVLAGDTQYF. The chain carries TRBV7-2 and TRBJ2-3; 10 nucleotides align to TRBD2. The CDR3 length is 15 residues. Germline V gene data show CDR1 as SGHTA and CDR2 as FQGNSA. V was clipped by 0 bases and J by 6 bases; unmatched bases: 3.

There are a few counts of this clone. This chain joins TRBV5-1 and TRBJ1-1; D remains unclear. The germline V and J ends were trimmed by 3 bases and 1 base, with 4 bases remaining between them. Germline CDR1 SGHRS, CDR2 YFSETQ. This CDR3 has 12 residues. The CDR3 sequence is CASSWGNTEAFF. CDR3 sequence (DNA): TGCGCCAGCAGCTGGGGGAACACTGAAGCTTTCTTT. The whole variable domain, filled in from reference TRBV5-1 and TRBJ1-1, reads KAGVTQTPRYLIKTRGQQVTLSCSPISGHRSVSWYQQTPGQGLQFLFEYFSETQRNKGNFPGRFSGRQFSNSRSEMNVSTLELGDSALYLCASSWGNTEAFFGQGTRLTVV.

J is TRBJ1-2 and V is TRBV6-1; 7 bases align to TRBD1. CDR1 is MNHNS, CDR2 SASEGT, per germline. J gave up 2 bases and V 6 bases, and 6 bases lay outside the gene matches. This CDR3 is 14 amino acids long. As DNA, the CDR3 is TGTGCCAGCAGCCTGGGGACAGCAAACTATGGCTACACCTTC. The encoded protein is CASSLGTANYGYTF.

The J gene is TRBJ2-1, the V gene TRBV5-1; D unresolved. V gave up 0 bases and J gave up 1 base, with 11 bases separating them. The CDR3 runs to 16 residues. The V gene's germline CDR1 is SGHRS and CDR2 YFSETQ. DNA for the CDR3: TGCGCCAGCAGCTTGGGGCCGGAGCGATCCTACAATGAGCAGTTCTTC. This encodes CASSLGPERSYNEQFF.

V gene TRBV10-1 combines with J gene TRBJ1-1; 9 bases map to TRBD1. Per germline, CDR1 WNHNN and CDR2 SYGVQD (reference sequence). The trim removed 5 bases at V and 1 base at J, leaving 2 bases unmatched. This CDR3 is 14 amino acids long. This CDR3 is CASSPGQGNTEAFF. DNA for the CDR3: TGCGCCAGCAGTCCGGGACAGGGGAACACTGAAGCTTTCTTT.

The V gene is TRBV5-1, the J gene TRBJ2-3, with D tentatively TRBD2 (6 bases). V was clipped by 4 bases and J by 4 bases, with 19 bases between them. The CDR3 runs 16 residues. Germline-derived CDR1 and CDR2 are SGHRS and YFSETQ. CDR3 protein: CASSPGLPLTADTQYF. The CDR3 DNA reads TGCGCCAGCAGCCCGGGACTCCCCCTGACGGCAGATACGCAGTATTTT.

Comment on this clone: In the same sample, other DNA sequences code for this CDR3. This chain links TRBV9 with TRBJ1-1, with D perhaps matching TRBD1 (6 bases). With 2 bases removed from V and 1 base from J, the gap between germline ends came to 6 bases. CDR3 length equals 13 residues. The germline V gene encodes CDR1 SGDLS and CDR2 YYNGEE. The CDR3: CASSVDRNTEAFF. The CDR3 DNA reads as TGTGCCAGCAGCGTGGACAGGAACACTGAAGCTTTCTTT.

Comment on this clone: One end of the junction fails to match germline, which may point to a read error. The gene calls are TRBV10-1 and TRBJ2-5, with unresolved D. This CDR3 comprises 16 residues. Germline V lookup: CDR1 WNHNN, CDR2 SYGVQD (reference sequence). The CDR3 bases are TGCGCCAGCAGCCCGGCACAACTAATTACAAGAGAGGCCCAGTACTTC. Protein sequence: CASSPAQLITREAQYF.

The genes are TRBV28 and TRBJ2-6; D perhaps matches TRBD1 (5 bases). There are 17 residues in the CDR3. Germline V gene lookup returns CDR1 MDHEN and CDR2 SYDVKM. V shed 8 bases and J shed 0 bases, with 17 bases lying between them. The CDR3 protein is CASQTMAGNSGANVLTF. Written as DNA, the CDR3 is TGTGCCAGCCAAACGATGGCAGGGAACTCTGGGGCCAACGTCCTGACTTTC.

The chain joins TRBV5-6 to TRBJ1-1; a weak D match, TRBD1 (5 bases). The CDR3 extends over 15 amino acids. Trimming took 5 bases from V and 1 from J, leaving 15 bases between them. Looked up from germline, CDR1 is SGHDT and CDR2 is YYEEEE. Here the CDR3 reads CASRAGPAENTEAFF. Written as DNA, the CDR3 is TGTGCCAGCAGAGCAGGGCCGGCGGAGAACACTGAAGCTTTCTTT.

V gene TRBV5-4 combines with J gene TRBJ1-4, with TRBD1 matching 10 bases. Germline V gene lookup returns CDR1 SGHNT and CDR2 YYREEE (reference sequence). V was pared by 3 bases and J by 7 bases, with 6 bases of the junction left unmatched. The length of the CDR3 is 15 residues. The CDR3 protein is CASSSPGQGSEKLFF. The DNA of the CDR3 is TGTGCCAGCAGCTCGCCGGGACAGGGGAGTGAAAAACTGTTTTTT.

V gene TRBV29-1 combines with J gene TRBJ2-7; D is ambiguous. V was trimmed by 4 bases and J by 5 bases, leaving 15 bases between them. Germline-derived CDR1 and CDR2 are SQVTM and ANQGSEA. This CDR3 spans 13 amino acids. This CDR3 reads CSVGRVATHEQYF. The CDR3 nucleotides are TGCAGCGTTGGTCGGGTGGCAACCCACGAGCAGTACTTC.

The rearrangement joins TRBV7-2 to TRBJ2-3, with D perhaps matching TRBD2 (5 bases). This CDR3 is built from 15 residues. The germline V gene encodes CDR1 SGHTA and CDR2 FQGNSA. V was clipped by 4 bases and J by 2 bases, with 13 bases between them. The CDR3 DNA is TGTGCCAGCAGCTCTTTGAGCGGCTACACAGATACGCAGTATTTT. This translates into CASSSLSGYTDTQYF.

This clone was recorded only once. This chain uses TRBV6-1 with TRBJ1-2; no clear D gene. CDR1 and CDR2 from the germline V gene are MNHNS and SASEGT. The CDR3 runs 15 residues. V was clipped by 3 bases and J by 2 bases, with 13 bases between them. CDR3 region: CASSDGRRGNYGYTF. The CDR3 DNA is TGTGCCAGCAGTGATGGGCGGCGGGGAAACTATGGCTACACCTTC.

This clone was found once. The gene calls are TRBV7-3 and TRBJ2-1, with 8 bases identical to TRBD2. Germline assignment: CDR1 SGHTA and CDR2 FQGTGA. The CDR3 is made up of 15 amino acids. The V and J ends lost 7 bases and 0 bases, in that order; junction bases with no gene match: 5. The CDR3 coding sequence is TGTGCCAGCATGACGGGGGGGAGCTCCTACAATGAGCAGTTCTTC. Translated: CASMTGGSSYNEQFF.

This clone was observed once. The chain carries TRBV6-5 and TRBJ1-5, with TRBD1 matching over 9 bases. This CDR3 region has 15 residues. Losses at the gene ends were 6 bases for V and 5 bases for J; bases not matched to a gene: 8. The germline CDR1 and CDR2 sequences are MNHEY and SVGAGI. The CDR3 DNA reads as TGTGCCAGCAGAGGGACAGGGTTTGGGGATCAGCCCCAGCATTTT. Translated, it gives CASRGTGFGDQPQHF.

The V gene is TRBV30, the J gene TRBJ2-1; D gene unclear. This CDR3 region has 14 residues. The V end lost 3 bases, the J end lost 8 bases, and 17 bases lay between the germline ends. In germline, CDR1 is GTSNPN, CDR2 SVGIG (reference sequence). The CDR3 nucleotides read TGTGCCTGGAGCATCGGGCCAATTGACGATGAGCAGTTCTTC. Its protein is CAWSIGPIDDEQFF.